This passage covers 19 T cell receptor beta chains from one sample sequenced in a study of T cell clonotyping in hematopoietic cell transplantation. TCRdb's table, derived via immunoSEQ multiplex PCR, lists solely in-frame clones and lacks some. The table lists about 5,000 clones, roughly 91% of them singletons. The sample consisted of peripheral blood mononuclear cells, taken 100 days after allogeneic stem cell transplant. Source of these receptors: a male patient between 65 and 85 years old who had an allogeneic stem cell transplant from an unrelated donor, so T cells may come from the graft donor. Some clones in this sample may be carry-over from other donors' samples.

For the CDR3, the DNA is TGTGCCAGCAGTTCTCACTACGAGCAGTACTTC. It specifies CASSSHYEQYF. The J gene is TRBJ2-7, the V gene TRBV28; no firm D call. Germline-derived CDR1 and CDR2 are MDHEN and SYDVKM. The CDR3 is made up of 11 amino acids. Trimming pared 4 bases from V and 3 bases from J, leaving 4 bases between. Supplemented by reference TRBV28 and TRBJ2-7, the full variable domain reads DVKVTQSSRYLVKRTGEKVFLECVQDMDHENMFWYRQDPGLGLRLIYFSYDVKMKEKGDIPEGYSVSREKKERFSLILESASTNQTSMYLCASSSHYEQYFGPGTRLTVT.

This clone was seen once. This chain connects TRBV5-1 to TRBJ2-7; 9 bases are a match to TRBD2. Germline assignment: CDR1 SGHRS and CDR2 YFSETQ. The J segment lost 0 bases and the V segment lost 2 bases, leaving 6 bases of the junction unmatched. The CDR3 contains 16 residues. Here the CDR3 DNA reads TGCGCCAGCAGCTTAACTAGCGGGTACCTCTCCTACGAGCAGTACTTC. Its translation is CASSLTSGYLSYEQYF.

The chain has TRBV28 and TRBJ1-2; D gene unclear. V was cut by 3 bases and J by 3 bases, with 11 bases left in between. This CDR3 is built from 14 residues. Per the germline V gene, CDR1 is MDHEN and CDR2 is SYDVKM. Written as DNA, the CDR3 is TGTGCCAGCAGTTTGGGCAGGAGCCACTATGGCTACACCTTC. This translates into CASSLGRSHYGYTF.

V gene TRBV5-4 combines with J gene TRBJ2-1; D unclear. V lost 1 base and J 0 bases, leaving 11 bases between the germline ends. CDR3 size: 16 residues. The germline V gene has CDR1 SGHNT and CDR2 YYREEE (reference sequence). This CDR3 reads CASSLLSASSYNEQFF. The CDR3 DNA is TGTGCCAGCAGCTTGCTCAGCGCTAGCTCCTACAATGAGCAGTTCTTC. Full variable domain (remainder filled in from reference TRBV5-4 and TRBJ2-1): ETGVTQSPTHLIKTRGQQVTLRCSSQSGHNTVSWYQQALGQGPQFIFQYYREEENGRGNFPPRFSGLQFPNYSSELNVNALELDDSALYLCASSLLSASSYNEQFFGPGTRLTVL.

The chain is built from TRBV10-3 and TRBJ2-1, with D perhaps TRBD1 or TRBD2 (6 bases each). The CDR3 length is 15 residues. Germline CDR1 and CDR2: ENHRY and SYGVKD. V lost 4 bases to trimming and J lost 6 bases, with 16 bases between them. The CDR3 reads CAISGGAEGRNEQFF. For the CDR3, the DNA is TGTGCCATCAGTGGGGGGGCGGAGGGTCGCAATGAGCAGTTCTTC.

The rearrangement joins TRBV28 to TRBJ1-1, with 9 bases lining up with TRBD1. V lost 3 bases to trimming and J lost 1 base; unmatched junction nucleotides: 9. CDR1 is MDHEN, CDR2 SYDVKM, per germline. The CDR3 has 17 amino acids. The CDR3: CASSLDRGFGGNTEAFF. The CDR3 bases are TGTGCCAGCAGTTTGGACAGGGGTTTCGGGGGGAACACTGAAGCTTTCTTT.

This clone was observed a single time. V is TRBV6-1 and J is TRBJ2-3; possibly TRBD2 for D (5 bases). This CDR3 comprises 11 residues. Trimming left V 0 bases short and J 14 bases short, with 9 bases between. CDR1 and CDR2 from the germline V gene are MNHNS and SASEGT. Here the CDR3 DNA reads TGTGCCAGCAGTGAAGCGGGAGTCCCGTATTTT. Residues: CASSEAGVPYF.

This clone was recorded only once. The CDR3 nucleotides are TGTGCCAGCAGGACCCTCGGGACAGGGGTCCCCTACGAGCAGTACTTC. Amino acid sequence: CASRTLGTGVPYEQYF. The genes are TRBV28 and TRBJ2-7; 10 nucleotides line up with TRBD1. The junction had 10 bases not matched to a gene; V was cut back by 6 bases and J by 2 bases. Germline V gene sequence: CDR1 MDHEN, CDR2 SYDVKM. This CDR3 region has 16 residues.

The chain uses TRBV19 and TRBJ2-1; no clear D. V dropped 5 bases and J dropped 8 bases, with 10 bases sitting between them. CDR3 length: 12 amino acids. Per germline, CDR1 LNHDA and CDR2 SQIVND (reference sequence). The chain's CDR3 is CASSGKWDEQFF. CDR3 DNA sequence: TGTGCCAGTAGTGGAAAGTGGGATGAGCAGTTCTTC. Together with reference TRBV19 and TRBJ2-1, the CDR3 gives the full variable domain: DGGITQSPKYLFRKEGQNVTLSCEQNLNHDAMYWYRQDPGQGLRLIYYSQIVNDFQKGDIAEGYSVSREKKESFPLTVTSAQKNPTAFYLCASSGKWDEQFFGPGTRLTVL.

The rearrangement links TRBV30 to TRBJ1-2; TRBD1 is a possible D gene (6 bases). Between the trimmed V and J ends, which lost 8 bases and 4 bases, there was a span of 8 bases. CDR3 length: 10 amino acids. CDR1 GTSNPN and CDR2 SVGIG come from the germline V gene (reference sequence). CDR3 sequence (DNA): TGTGCCGTCAGGGGCTATGGCTACACCTTC. Translated: CAVRGYGYTF.

The chain couples TRBV5-1 to TRBJ1-1; 8 nucleotides line up with TRBD1. Germline-derived CDR1 and CDR2 are SGHRS and YFSETQ. The CDR3 length is 16 residues. The ends lost 4 bases at V and 2 bases at J; junction bases unmatched: 10. CDR3 sequence: CASSQRSGQGNTEAFF. In nucleotides, the CDR3 is TGCGCCAGCAGCCAACGTAGTGGACAGGGTAACACTGAAGCTTTCTTT.

The gene calls are TRBV2 and TRBJ2-1, with D possibly being TRBD2 (5 bases). The CDR3 consists of 11 residues. Germline CDR1 SNHLY, CDR2 FYNNEI. Trimming shortened V by 7 bases and J by 9 bases, and 10 bases separated the two germline ends. This chain's CDR3 is CASKFGIEQFF. CDR3 nucleotides: TGTGCCAGCAAATTCGGGATTGAGCAGTTCTTC.

The V and J genes are TRBV4-2 and TRBJ2-3, with 9 bases fitting TRBD2. Per the germline V gene, CDR1 is LGHNA and CDR2 is YNFKEQ. CDR3 length: 17 residues. Losses at the gene ends were 1 base for V and 3 bases for J; bases not matched to a gene: 8. In DNA, the CDR3 is TGTGCCAGCAGCCAAGGCCCGGGACTAGCAAGTACAGATACGCAGTATTTT. Its translation is CASSQGPGLASTDTQYF.

The J gene is TRBJ2-7, the V gene TRBV11-2, with 7 bases identical to TRBD1. There are 16 residues in the CDR3. Germline V CDR1 and CDR2: SGHAT, FQNNGV. With V trimmed by 4 bases and J by 5 bases, 14 bases remained unmatched. CDR3 bases: TGTGCCAGCAGCTACCGACAGGGCCCACCCCTACACGAGCAGTACTTC. Translating gives CASSYRQGPPLHEQYF. The variable domain in full, completed from reference TRBV11-2 and TRBJ2-7, reads EAGVAQSPRYKIIEKRQSVAFWCNPISGHATLYWYQQILGQGPKLLIQFQNNGVVDDSQLPKDRFSAERLKGVDSTLKIQPAKLEDSAVYLCASSYRQGPPLHEQYFGPGTRLTVT.

The V gene is TRBV2, the J gene TRBJ1-5; D not certain. V was trimmed by 3 bases and J by 7 bases, leaving 10 bases between them. The CDR3 contains 13 residues. In germline, CDR1 is SNHLY, CDR2 FYNNEI. CDR3: CASSENIPQPQHF. CDR3 DNA: TGTGCCAGCAGTGAGAATATCCCCCAGCCCCAGCATTTT.

The V gene is TRBV13, the J gene TRBJ2-7, with D hard to call. This CDR3 contains 13 residues. CDR1 PRHDT and CDR2 FYEKMQ come from the germline V gene (reference sequence). Deletions cut 3 bases from V and 1 base from J, with 7 bases between. CDR3 amino acids: CASSFQGSYEQYF. The CDR3 bases are TGTGCCAGCAGCTTTCAAGGGTCCTACGAGCAGTACTTC.

This sequence joins TRBV12-2 and TRBJ2-7; the table calls TRBD2, which could not be checked here. TRBV12-2 is termed a pseudogene. The CDR3 contains 14 residues. CDR3 sequence (DNA): TGTGCAAGTCGCTTGGCGGGCGACTCCTACGAGCAGTACTTC. It yields the protein CASRLAGDSYEQYF.

V gene TRBV11-2 combines with J gene TRBJ2-7; D is ambiguous. Germline V gives CDR1 SGHAT, CDR2 FQNNGV. Trimming cost V 6 bases and J 8 bases, with 14 bases left between them. The CDR3 totals 12 residues. Here the CDR3 DNA reads TGTGCCAGCAGAGAAGATGCAGGCCAGCAGTACTTC. Its translation is CASREDAGQQYF.

This chain connects TRBV25-1 to TRBJ1-3; D is undetermined. The CDR3 covers 15 residues. Per the germline V gene, CDR1 is MGHDK and CDR2 is SYGVNS. Trimming shortened V by 4 bases and J by 2 bases, and 12 bases separated the two germline ends. CDR3 amino acids: CASSAPERAGNTIYF. CDR3 DNA: TGTGCCAGCAGTGCCCCCGAGAGGGCTGGAAACACCATATATTTT.